This paragraph reports one T cell receptor beta chain. The data stem from a study of Tregs in tolerant kidney transplant recipients. Unstimulated regulatory T cells (CD4+CD25+CD127-), CD4+CD25- non-regulatory cells, CD4 and CD8 cells were FACS-sorted from thawed PBMCs. The CDR3 runs to 16 residues. In germline, CDR1 is MNHEY, CDR2 SMNVEV (reference sequence). V was clipped by 6 bases and J by 8 bases; unmatched bases: 18. Using immunoSEQ multiplex PCR, the repertoire was profiled, and TCRdb retains in-frame clones only, with some absent. The sample holds 200,000 to 300,000 clones, about four fifths seen once.

The chain is built from TRBV27 and TRBJ1-2; 7 bases are a match to TRBD1. Sample: CD4+ T cells from blood. This sequence was found in a human donor in good health. The CDR3 DNA follows: TGTGCCAGCAGACGGGACAGACAAATGATTTATGGAGGCTACACCTTC. Its protein is CASRRDRQMIYGGYTF.